Listed below are T cell receptor beta chains from one sample, sequenced in a study of blood T cells in healthy people across ages. TCRdb called the 5' RACE reads again in MiXCR, with one record for every CDR3 protein. The sample includes around 940,000 distinct CDR3 sequences, roughly 51% seen only once; the top ten take 20% to 25%. Sequenced input: blood. These receptors were taken from a woman between 55 and 75 years old in good health. CDR3s include the opening cysteine and the closing phenylalanine or tryptophan. The D gene is left open where the match is weak. Size is stated for part of the rows, as once, few or many counts, or as a class when the clone is expanded.

cdr3_length clone_size d_call j_call v_call cdr3_aa cdr3_nt
12 - - TRBJ1-2 TRBV7-8 CASSLAESSYTF TGTGCCAGCAGCTTAGCTGAGTCCAGCTACACCTTC
13 - TRBD2 TRBJ2-2 TRBV4-2 CASQGGSTGELFF TGTGCCAGTCAGGGAGGGAGCACCGGGGAGCTGTTTTTT
14 - - TRBJ1-1 TRBV27 CASSLGFMNTEAFF TGTGCCAGCAGTCTAGGGTTCATGAACACTGAAGCTTTCTTT
15 few TRBD1 TRBJ2-7 TRBV28 CASSWAGTVGYEQYF TGTGCCAGCAGTTGGGCCGGGACAGTTGGCTACGAGCAGTACTTC
13 once - TRBJ2-1 TRBV6-2/TRBV6-3 CASNHPGRHEQFF TGTGCCAGCAACCATCCGGGACGACATGAGCAGTTCTTC
14 - TRBD1 TRBJ2-7 TRBV6-2/TRBV6-3 CASSDADREYEQYF TGTGCCAGCAGTGACGCAGACAGGGAGTACGAGCAGTACTTC
14 few - TRBJ2-7 TRBV28 CASRNRDSSYEQYF TGTGCCAGCAGAAACCGGGACTCCAGCTACGAGCAGTACTTC
20 - TRBD2 TRBJ2-1 TRBV15 CATTQPEVFLAGGPRNEQFF TGTGCCACCACACAACCCGAAGTATTCCTAGCGGGAGGGCCGCGGAATGAGCAGTTCTTC
15 few TRBD2 TRBJ2-1 TRBV27 CASTPGTSGRNEQFF TGTGCCAGCACCCCCGGGACTAGCGGGAGGAATGAGCAGTTCTTC
13 once - TRBJ2-2 TRBV4-2 CASSQPSAGELFF TGTGCCAGCAGCCAACCCAGTGCCGGGGAGCTGTTTTTT
15 - - TRBJ2-3 TRBV24-1 CATSLGGASTDTQYF TGTGCCACCAGTCTCGGCGGGGCAAGCACAGATACGCAGTATTTT
15 - - TRBJ1-2 TRBV29-1 CSVPSLGAEAYGYTF TGCAGCGTGCCCTCGCTGGGGGCAGAGGCCTATGGCTACACCTTC
14 - - TRBJ2-5 TRBV2 CASSNPQGRETQYF TGTGCCAGCAGTAACCCTCAAGGGCGAGAGACCCAGTACTTC
13 - - TRBJ2-7 TRBV28 CASSPPNTYEQYF TGTGCCAGCAGCCCCCCTAATACTTACGAGCAGTACTTC
15 few - TRBJ2-7 TRBV15 CATSIGTAISYEQYF TGTGCCACCAGCATCGGGACCGCTATCTCCTACGAGCAGTACTTC
17 - - TRBJ2-6 TRBV6-1 CASRLTAGRSGANVLTF TGTGCCAGCAGACTTACGGCGGGCCGCTCTGGGGCCAACGTCCTGACTTTC
16 once - TRBJ2-4 TRBV13 CASSPKWDRAKNIQYF TGTGCCAGCAGCCCCAAGTGGGATCGCGCCAAAAACATTCAGTACTTC
15 - - TRBJ1-5 TRBV12-3/TRBV12-4 CASGAGEDSNQPQHF TGTGCCAGCGGGGCCGGGGAGGACAGCAATCAGCCCCAGCATTTT
14 - TRBD2 TRBJ2-7 TRBV9 CANNTGTSAYEQYF TGTGCCAACAACACCGGGACTAGCGCGTACGAGCAGTACTTC
20 - - TRBJ2-6 TRBV7-9 CASSLGRAGPPFSGANVLTF TGTGCCAGCAGCTTAGGGCGCGCGGGACCCCCGTTCTCTGGGGCCAACGTCCTGACTTTC
15 many TRBD2 TRBJ2-4 TRBV4-2 CASSQSLAGVDIQYF TGTGCCAGCAGCCAGAGCCTAGCGGGAGTAGACATTCAGTACTTC
16 - - TRBJ1-2 TRBV7-2 CASRVQTGLEHYGYTF TGTGCCAGCAGGGTACAAACAGGACTTGAACACTATGGCTACACCTTC
17 - - TRBJ2-7 TRBV27 CASSLMSRTGRAYEQYF TGTGCCAGCAGTTTAATGTCACGGACAGGGAGGGCCTACGAGCAGTACTTC
17 - - TRBJ1-1 TRBV28 CASSFRGAVRGNTEAFF TGTGCCAGCAGTTTTAGGGGGGCTGTTAGGGGGAACACTGAAGCTTTCTTT
13 few - TRBJ2-5 TRBV6-5 CASSTAKGETQYF TGTGCCAGCTCGACGGCCAAAGGAGAGACCCAGTACTTC
15 - TRBD2 TRBJ2-1 TRBV9 CASSEGLATTNEQFF TGTGCCAGCAGCGAAGGACTAGCGACAACCAATGAGCAGTTCTTC
16 few - TRBJ2-6 TRBV28 CASSLWRGPGANVLTF TGTGCCAGCAGTTTATGGCGCGGGCCCGGGGCCAACGTCCTGACTTTC